Listed here are 20 T cell receptor beta chains from one sample, sequenced in a study of shared clonotypes between healthy human individuals (dated by TCRdb to 2019 to 2021). Library method: the immunoSEQ multiplex PCR assay. This is the immuneACCESS table as TCRdb keeps it, with only in-frame sequences that have V and J called. A part of the clones is gone; compared with another copy, unresolved V genes explain less than half, and the rest is unexplained. The sample table lists a few million clones, approximately 92% of them with a count of one. Jointly, the top ten make up roughly 0.15% of the sample. The source material was naive CD4+ T cells sorted from blood. Sample cell subset or site, as interpreted from the label and publication: CD45RA+ positively selected. The source is a man in his late teens or twenties in good health.

This clone came up once. The chain uses TRBV11-3 and TRBJ1-6; D is perhaps TRBD1 (5 bases). The germline V gene has CDR1 SGHNT and CDR2 YENEEA. V dropped 1 base and J dropped 9 bases, with 16 bases sitting between them. The CDR3 is made up of 16 amino acids. CDR3 amino acids: CASSLAGKQEFSPLHF. In DNA form, the CDR3 reads TGTGCCAGCAGCTTAGCGGGAAAACAGGAGTTTTCACCCCTCCACTTT.

This chain's CDR3 is CASSPERATSPLHF. The CDR3, as DNA: TGTGCCAGCTCACCAGAGAGGGCGACCTCACCCCTCCACTTT. The J gene is TRBJ1-6, the V gene TRBV18; no reliable D call. Trimming removed 2 bases from V and 10 bases from J, with 12 bases in between. Germline V gene sequence: CDR1 KGHSH, CDR2 LQKENI. This CDR3 has 14 residues.

As concerns this clone: Other DNA sequences in the sample encode the same CDR3. This chain links TRBV7-9 with TRBJ1-1; D ambiguous. The germline gives CDR1 SEHNR, CDR2 FQNEAQ (reference sequence). Trimming removed 0 bases at V and 0 bases at J, with 2 bases between. This CDR3 comprises 13 residues. In DNA form, the CDR3 reads TGTGCCAGCAGCTTAGCTCTGAACACTGAAGCTTTCTTT. The encoded protein is CASSLALNTEAFF.

This chain links TRBV10-3 with TRBJ1-1, with D perhaps TRBD1 (6 bases). Deletions cut 2 bases from V and 1 base from J, with 11 bases between. Germline V gene sequence: CDR1 ENHRY, CDR2 SYGVKD. CDR3 length: 15 amino acids. CDR3 loop: CAISELGAGNTEAFF. The CDR3 DNA follows: TGTGCCATCAGTGAGCTGGGGGCAGGGAACACTGAAGCTTTCTTT.

The chain links TRBV6-1 to TRBJ1-2, with 7 nucleotides matching TRBD1. Trimming removed 3 bases from V and 2 bases from J; junction bases left unmatched: 3. In germline, CDR1 is MNHNS, CDR2 SASEGT. The CDR3 length is 14 residues. The DNA of the CDR3 is TGTGCCAGCAGTGATCAGACAGGGAACTATGGCTACACCTTC. Translation: CASSDQTGNYGYTF.

The chain combines TRBV5-4 with TRBJ2-7, with 8 bases lining up with TRBD2. Trimming removed 3 bases from V and 7 bases from J; junction bases left unmatched: 15. The germline V gene encodes CDR1 SGHNT and CDR2 YYREEE (reference sequence). The CDR3 covers 16 residues. The chain's CDR3 is CASSSGNSGTLEEQYF. For the CDR3, the DNA is TGTGCCAGCAGCTCTGGTAATAGCGGGACACTTGAGGAGCAGTACTTC. Full variable domain (missing parts from reference TRBV5-4 and TRBJ2-7): ETGVTQSPTHLIKTRGQQVTLRCSSQSGHNTVSWYQQALGQGPQFIFQYYREEENGRGNFPPRFSGLQFPNYSSELNVNALELDDSALYLCASSSGNSGTLEEQYFGPGTRLTVT.

The rearrangement joins TRBV5-4 to TRBJ2-5, with D possibly matching TRBD2 (6 bases). In germline, CDR1 is SGHNT, CDR2 YYREEE (reference sequence). V gave up 4 bases and J gave up 0 bases, with 19 bases separating them. The CDR3 has 17 residues. The CDR3 region is CASSGGAPQRHQETQYF. In DNA, the CDR3 is TGTGCCAGCAGCGGAGGGGCCCCCCAGCGCCACCAAGAGACCCAGTACTTC.

The chain is built from TRBV7-9 and TRBJ2-7, with 12 bases aligning to TRBD2. Trimming took 4 bases from V and 4 from J; bases not matched to a gene: 11. CDR3 size: 17 residues. Germline values: CDR1 SEHNR, CDR2 FQNEAQ (reference sequence). The CDR3: CASSSGGLAGNVYEQYF. CDR3 DNA: TGTGCCAGCAGCTCGGGTGGACTAGCGGGAAACGTATACGAGCAGTACTTC.

The rearrangement links TRBV5-1 to TRBJ2-2; 9 bases are a match to TRBD2. Per the germline V gene, CDR1 is SGHRS and CDR2 is YFSETQ. With V trimmed by 3 bases and J by 5 bases, 8 bases remained unmatched. CDR3 size: 16 residues. CDR3 amino acids: CASSSPGGGGTGELFF. The DNA for the CDR3 is TGCGCCAGCAGCTCCCCTGGCGGGGGGGGAACCGGGGAGCTGTTTTTT.

The chain carries TRBV5-1 and TRBJ2-3; 7 bases map to TRBD2. This CDR3 spans 14 amino acids. Per germline, CDR1 SGHRS and CDR2 YFSETQ. Trimming at V came to 0 bases and at J to 5 bases, leaving 3 bases not matched to a gene. CDR3 protein: CASSLARGGDTQYF. The CDR3 bases are TGCGCCAGCAGCTTGGCCCGCGGGGGAGATACGCAGTATTTT.

This clone was seen just once. The J gene is TRBJ1-2, the V gene TRBV29-1; D is unclear. The CDR3 extends over 14 amino acids. Per germline, CDR1 SQVTM and CDR2 ANQGSEA. V dropped 3 bases and J dropped 8 bases, with 19 bases sitting between them. The CDR3 is CSVDERGGFGGYTF. CDR3 DNA sequence: TGCAGCGTTGACGAGAGAGGAGGGTTTGGCGGCTACACCTTC.

CDR3 sequence (DNA): TGTGCCATCAGGCCGGGACAGGGCCACGAGCAGTACTTC. Amino acid sequence: CAIRPGQGHEQYF. This chain uses TRBV10-3 with TRBJ2-7; 9 bases are shared with TRBD1. This CDR3 has 13 amino acids. V trimming: 6 bases; J trimming: 5 bases; junction bases outside the gene matches: 5. In germline, CDR1 is ENHRY, CDR2 SYGVKD.

The chain employs TRBV15 and TRBJ2-5; the match to TRBD2 covers 13 bases. The V and J ends lost 0 bases and 4 bases, in that order; junction bases with no gene match: 5. Looked up from germline, CDR1 is LNHNV and CDR2 is YYDKDF (reference sequence). The length of the CDR3 is 17 residues. In DNA, the CDR3 is TGTGCCACCAGCAGAGATTTAGGGACTAGCGGGACAGAGACCCAGTACTTC. As protein: CATSRDLGTSGTETQYF.

The genes are TRBV5-1 and TRBJ2-3; 11 bases line up with TRBD2. V was clipped by 3 bases and J by 2 bases; unmatched bases: 5. The CDR3 is 16 amino acids. CDR1 SGHRS and CDR2 YFSETQ come from the germline V gene. The CDR3 region is CASSSSGGTNTDTQYF. DNA for the CDR3: TGCGCCAGCAGCTCTAGCGGGGGGACGAACACAGATACGCAGTATTTT.

Points on this clone: This clone may be a read error of a much larger clone one base away. The chain joins TRBV28 to TRBJ2-5; no reliable D call. Trimming left V 5 bases short and J 2 bases short, with 0 bases between. The CDR3 is 10 amino acids. Germline values: CDR1 MDHEN, CDR2 SYDVKM. The CDR3: CASSQETQYF. The CDR3 nucleotides read TGTGCCAGCAGTCAAGAGACCCAGTACTTC.

This sequence joins TRBV2 and TRBJ2-2; 11 bases fit TRBD2. The CDR3 has 15 residues. The germline gives CDR1 SNHLY, CDR2 FYNNEI. V shed 4 bases, J shed 7 bases, and the junction held 5 bases outside the gene matches. The CDR3 loop reads CASSVLAGGIGELFF. The CDR3 region has the DNA TGTGCCAGCAGTGTATTAGCGGGAGGGATCGGGGAGCTGTTTTTT.

This rearrangement joins TRBV4-2 to TRBJ2-1; TRBD2 agrees at 9 bases. Per the germline V gene, CDR1 is LGHNA and CDR2 is YNFKEQ. The CDR3 runs 15 residues. J lost 13 bases, V lost 6 bases, and 16 bases had no gene match. CDR3 DNA sequence: TGTGCCAGCAGTTCGACTAGCGGAGGGGGGTGGGAACAGTTCTTC. This codes for CASSSTSGGGWEQFF.

The rearrangement joins TRBV5-4 to TRBJ2-1, with 7 bases aligning to TRBD2. Germline V CDR1 and CDR2: SGHNT, YYREEE (reference sequence). The CDR3 contains 15 residues. V shed 0 bases, J shed 8 bases, and the junction held 8 bases outside the gene matches. CDR3 in amino acids: CASSLAQRGKDEQFF. The CDR3 nucleotides are TGTGCCAGCAGCTTGGCTCAGCGGGGTAAGGATGAGCAGTTCTTC.

V usage is TRBV30 and J usage is TRBJ1-3, with 7 positions matching TRBD1. Germline trimming cut 7 bases from V and 0 bases from J; bases unmatched to any gene: 9. CDR1 is GTSNPN and CDR2 is SVGIG in the germline V gene (reference sequence). The CDR3 totals 15 residues. CDR3 bases: TGTGCCTCCACGACAGGGATCGGCTCTGGAAACACCATATATTTT. It specifies CASTTGIGSGNTIYF.

The chain recombines TRBV29-1 with TRBJ2-7; 10 positions agree with TRBD1. Germline V CDR1 and CDR2: SQVTM, ANQGSEA. J was trimmed by 3 bases and V by 6 bases; bases with no gene match: 5. The CDR3 has 13 amino acids. The CDR3 is CSVPGTGDYEQYF. The CDR3 DNA is TGCAGCGTCCCCGGGACAGGGGACTACGAGCAGTACTTC.